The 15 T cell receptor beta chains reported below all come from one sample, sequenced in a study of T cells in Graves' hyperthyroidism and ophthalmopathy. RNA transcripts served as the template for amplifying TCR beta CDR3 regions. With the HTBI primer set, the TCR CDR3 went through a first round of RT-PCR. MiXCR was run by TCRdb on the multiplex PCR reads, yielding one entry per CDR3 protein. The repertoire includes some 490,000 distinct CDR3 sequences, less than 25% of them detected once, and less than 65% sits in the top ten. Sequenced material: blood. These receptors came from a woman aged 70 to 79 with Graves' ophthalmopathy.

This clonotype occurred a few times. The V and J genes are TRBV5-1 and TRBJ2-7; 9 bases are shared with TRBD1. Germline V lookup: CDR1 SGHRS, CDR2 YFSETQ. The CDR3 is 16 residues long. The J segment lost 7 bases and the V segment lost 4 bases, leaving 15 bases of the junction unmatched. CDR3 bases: TGCGCCAGCAGCGCGGGACAGGGTTGGACTACAGGGGAGCAGTACTTC. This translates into CASSAGQGWTTGEQYF. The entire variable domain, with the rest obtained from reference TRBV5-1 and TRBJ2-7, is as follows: KAGVTQTPRYLIKTRGQQVTLSCSPISGHRSVSWYQQTPGQGLQFLFEYFSETQRNKGNFPGRFSGRQFSNSRSEMNVSTLELGDSALYLCASSAGQGWTTGEQYFGPGTRLTVT.

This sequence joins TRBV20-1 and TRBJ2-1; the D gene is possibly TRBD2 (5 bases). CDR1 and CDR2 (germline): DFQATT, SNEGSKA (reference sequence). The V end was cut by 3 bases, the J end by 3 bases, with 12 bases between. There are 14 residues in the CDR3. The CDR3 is CSASGLPLYNEQFF. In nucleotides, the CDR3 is TGCAGTGCTAGCGGACTTCCCCTCTACAATGAGCAGTTCTTC.

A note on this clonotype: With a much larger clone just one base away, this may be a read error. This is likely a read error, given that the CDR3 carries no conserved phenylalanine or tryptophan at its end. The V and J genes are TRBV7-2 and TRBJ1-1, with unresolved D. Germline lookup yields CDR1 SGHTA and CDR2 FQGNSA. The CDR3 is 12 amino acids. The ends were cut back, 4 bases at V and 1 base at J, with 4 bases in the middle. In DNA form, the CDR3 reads TGTGCCAGCAGCTCCCGGAACACTGAAGCTTTCCTT. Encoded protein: CASSSRNTEAFL.

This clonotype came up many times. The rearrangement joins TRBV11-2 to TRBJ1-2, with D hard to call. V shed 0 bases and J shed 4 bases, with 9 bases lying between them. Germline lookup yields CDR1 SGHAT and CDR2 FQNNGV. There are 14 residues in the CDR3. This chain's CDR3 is CASSLDQSLYGYTF. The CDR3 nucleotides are TGTGCCAGCAGCTTAGATCAGTCGCTCTATGGCTACACCTTC.

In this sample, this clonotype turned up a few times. The CDR3 region has the DNA TGTGCCAGCAGTTCACAGGGGCGGCAGTTCTTC. Translated, it gives CASSSQGRQFF. V is TRBV12-3 or TRBV12-4 and J is TRBJ2-1; TRBD1 aligns across 7 bases. V gave up 4 bases and J gave up 12 bases; unmatched junction bases: 3. The CDR3 extends over 11 amino acids.

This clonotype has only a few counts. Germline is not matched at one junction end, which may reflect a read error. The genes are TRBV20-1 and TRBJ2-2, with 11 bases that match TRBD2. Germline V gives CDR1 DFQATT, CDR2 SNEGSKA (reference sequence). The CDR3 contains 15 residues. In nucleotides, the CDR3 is TGCAGTGCCAGAGGACTAGCGGGCGAGACCGGGGAGCTGTTTTTT. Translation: CSARGLAGETGELFF.

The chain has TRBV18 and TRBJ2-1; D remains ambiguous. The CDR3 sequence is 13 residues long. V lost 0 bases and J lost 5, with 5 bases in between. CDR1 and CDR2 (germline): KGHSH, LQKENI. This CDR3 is CASSPPKDNEQFF. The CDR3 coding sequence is TGTGCCAGCTCACCACCTAAAGACAATGAGCAGTTCTTC.

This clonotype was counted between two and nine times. The CDR3 region is CASSQDLAYEQYF. Written as DNA, the CDR3 is TGTGCCAGCAGCCAAGATCTGGCATACGAGCAGTACTTC. The V call is TRBV3-1, the J call TRBJ2-7; unclear D gene. V was clipped by 0 bases and J by 4 bases, with 7 bases between them. Germline V gene sequence: CDR1 LGHDT, CDR2 YNNKEL (reference sequence). The CDR3 covers 13 residues.

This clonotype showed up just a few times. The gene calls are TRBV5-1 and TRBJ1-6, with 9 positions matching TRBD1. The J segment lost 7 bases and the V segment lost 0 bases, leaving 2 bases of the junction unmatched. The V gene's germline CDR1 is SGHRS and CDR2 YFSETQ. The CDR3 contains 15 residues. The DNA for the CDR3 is TGCGCCAGCAGCTTGGACAGGGGGCAAAATTCACCCCTCCACTTT. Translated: CASSLDRGQNSPLHF.

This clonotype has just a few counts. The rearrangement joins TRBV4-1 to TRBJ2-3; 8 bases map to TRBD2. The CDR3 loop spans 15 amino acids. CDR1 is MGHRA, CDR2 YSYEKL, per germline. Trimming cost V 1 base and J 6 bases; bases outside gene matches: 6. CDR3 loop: CASSQASGSGDTQYF. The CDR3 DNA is TGCGCCAGCAGCCAAGCCAGCGGGAGCGGGGATACGCAGTATTTT.

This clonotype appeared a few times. The CDR3 nucleotides are TGCAGTGCTAACCGGGACAGGGGTTCACCCCTCCACTTT. This codes for CSANRDRGSPLHF. The chain carries TRBV20-1 and TRBJ1-6, with 10 positions matching TRBD1. The CDR3 totals 13 residues. The J segment lost 9 bases and the V segment lost 4 bases, leaving 3 bases of the junction unmatched. Per germline, CDR1 DFQATT and CDR2 SNEGSKA (reference sequence).

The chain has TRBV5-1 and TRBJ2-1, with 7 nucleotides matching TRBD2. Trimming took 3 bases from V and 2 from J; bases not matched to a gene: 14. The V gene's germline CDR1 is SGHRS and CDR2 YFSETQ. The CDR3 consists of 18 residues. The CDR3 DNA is TGCGCCAGCAGCTCCCCAACACTTGCGGGAGAGCCCTACAATGAGCAGTTCTTC. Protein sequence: CASSSPTLAGEPYNEQFF.

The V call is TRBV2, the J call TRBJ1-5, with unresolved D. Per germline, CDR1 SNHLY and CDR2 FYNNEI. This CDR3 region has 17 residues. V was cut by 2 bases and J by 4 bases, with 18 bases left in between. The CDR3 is CASSEWSWNPTNQPQHF. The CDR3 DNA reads TGTGCCAGCAGTGAATGGTCGTGGAATCCCACTAATCAGCCCCAGCATTTT. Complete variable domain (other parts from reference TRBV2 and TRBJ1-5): EPEVTQTPSHQVTQMGQEVILRCVPISNHLYFYWYRQILGQKVEFLVSFYNNEISEKSEIFDDQFSVERPDGSNFTLKIRSTKLEDSAMYFCASSEWSWNPTNQPQHFGDGTRLSIL.

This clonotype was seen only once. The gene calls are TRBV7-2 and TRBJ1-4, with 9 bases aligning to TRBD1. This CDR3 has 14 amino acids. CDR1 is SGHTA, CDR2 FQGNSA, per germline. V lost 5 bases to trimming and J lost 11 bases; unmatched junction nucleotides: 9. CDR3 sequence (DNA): TGTGCCAGCAGCCTACCCCGGGACAGGGATAAACTGTTTTTT. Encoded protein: CASSLPRDRDKLFF.

The CDR3 coding sequence is TGCAGTGCTAGATCAGGACAGGGGGCATTGTTCACTGAAGCTTTCTTT. Translated, it gives CSARSGQGALFTEAFF. J is TRBJ1-1 and V is TRBV20-1; 11 nucleotides line up with TRBD1. This CDR3 region has 16 residues. The V gene's germline CDR1 is DFQATT and CDR2 SNEGSKA (reference sequence). Germline trimming cut 2 bases from V and 4 bases from J; bases unmatched to any gene: 9.